Each of the 22 T cell receptor beta chains below was sequenced from the same sample in a study of low-dose radiotherapy and immunotherapy resistance in tumors. TRAV- and TRBV-specific primers, spanning alpha and beta chains, primed first-strand cDNA. PCR amplification of the TCRs was performed with Phusion for approximately 20 PCR cycles, and it relied on a constant-region primer together with a V-primer adapter. TCRdb itself ran the reads through MiXCR, one entry per CDR3 protein. The sample carries tens of thousands of distinct CDR3 sequences, less than 25% recorded once. Time point denoted: after trial treatment. Noted treatment: LDRT plus nivolumab, ipilimumab, low-dose cyclophosphamide and aspirin (RACIN trial). Sample: PBMCs, taken after low-dose radiotherapy plus immunotherapy. Receptors were obtained from a female donor with ovarian cancer.

This clonotype was observed at least ten times. The chain uses TRBV7-2 and TRBJ1-1; 9 bases are shared with TRBD1. V lost 2 bases and J lost 0; bases outside the gene matches: 10. From germline, CDR1 is SGHTA and CDR2 FQGNSA. The CDR3 runs to 18 residues. CDR3 sequence (DNA): TGTGCCAGCAGCTTACCCACAGGGGGCGGGATTCTGAACACTGAAGCTTTCTTT. It codes for CASSLPTGGGILNTEAFF.

This clonotype was observed at least ten times. The V call is TRBV7-8, the J call TRBJ2-2; 10 bases fit TRBD2. J lost 7 bases, V lost 8 bases, and 13 bases had no gene match. CDR1 SGHVS and CDR2 FQNEAQ come from the germline V gene. The CDR3 is 16 amino acids. The CDR3 DNA reads TGTGCCAGCTTCCCTAGCGGGGGAACGGCAGGCGGGGAGCTGTTTTTT. Translating gives CASFPSGGTAGGELFF.

V and J are TRBV25-1 and TRBJ1-1, with D hard to call. Between the trimmed V and J ends, which lost 1 base and 1 base, there was a span of 16 bases. The CDR3 is made up of 17 amino acids. The V gene's germline CDR1 is MGHDK and CDR2 SYGVNS. The DNA for the CDR3 is TGTGCCAGCAGTGAATGGTCCCGGGGTGCCGCGAACACTGAAGCTTTCTTT. It yields the protein CASSEWSRGAANTEAFF.

The table lists this clonotype with many counts. A junction end diverges from the germline sequence, so it may reflect a read error. The V call is TRBV28, the J call TRBJ1-2; weak D call: TRBD1 (5 bases). The length of the CDR3 is 14 residues. Germline V lookup: CDR1 MDHEN, CDR2 SYDVKM. CDR3 sequence: CASSLGDGYYGYTF. The CDR3 nucleotides are TGCGCCAGCAGCCTGGGGGACGGATACTATGGCTACACCTTC.

The gene calls are TRBV5-6 and TRBJ2-1; possibly TRBD2 for D (5 bases). Germline-derived CDR1 and CDR2 are SGHDT and YYEEEE. V dropped 6 bases and J dropped 3 bases, with 13 bases sitting between them. The CDR3 sequence is 14 residues long. The CDR3, as DNA: TGTGCCAGCACCTGGGCGGGTAACTACAATGAGCAGTTCTTC. Translated, it gives CASTWAGNYNEQFF.

This clonotype was seen repeatedly, ten times or more. The rearrangement links TRBV12-3 or TRBV12-4 to TRBJ2-5; a weak D match, TRBD1 (6 bases). V lost 3 bases and J lost 4, with 36 bases in between. CDR3 length: 22 amino acids. The CDR3 sequence: CASSLSRRSFGVGALILETQYF. The CDR3 DNA is TGTGCCAGCAGTTTGTCCCGACGCAGTTTTGGTGTGGGGGCGCTAATTCTAGAGACCCAGTACTTC.

This clonotype was seen at least ten times. The V call is TRBV7-3, the J call TRBJ2-1, with 9 bases identical to TRBD2. Germline CDR1 reads SGHTA; CDR2 reads FQGTGA. The CDR3 extends over 13 amino acids. Trimming at V came to 1 base and at J to 9 bases, leaving 1 base not matched to a gene. The CDR3 is CASSLSGRGEQFF. The CDR3 DNA reads TGTGCCAGCAGCTTAAGCGGGAGGGGTGAGCAGTTCTTC.

This clonotype was counted ten times or more. This chain connects TRBV4-2 to TRBJ2-3; D unclear. The CDR3 runs to 16 residues. Germline V gene data show CDR1 as LGHNA and CDR2 as YNFKEQ. With 0 bases removed from V and 6 bases from J, the gap between germline ends came to 16 bases. The CDR3 sequence: CASSQDGQALWDTQYF. CDR3 DNA: TGTGCCAGCAGCCAAGATGGGCAGGCCCTGTGGGATACGCAGTATTTT.

The sample holds many counts of this clonotype. The CDR3 spells CASSYRRSRLVAGELFF. As DNA, the CDR3 is TGTGCCAGCAGTTACCGTCGGAGTCGTTTAGTGGCCGGGGAGCTGTTTTTT. The chain employs TRBV6-2 or TRBV6-3 and TRBJ2-2, with no clear D. Germline CDR1 MNHEY, CDR2 SVGEGT. Trimming took 2 bases from V and 6 from J, leaving 19 bases between them. This CDR3 comprises 17 residues.

This clonotype was seen many times. This rearrangement joins TRBV27 to TRBJ2-1, with D maybe TRBD2 (5 bases). Germline-derived CDR1 and CDR2 are MNHEY and SMNVEV (reference sequence). V was trimmed by 0 bases and J by 2 bases, leaving 8 bases between them. This CDR3 comprises 15 residues. CDR3 bases: TGTGCCAGCAGTTTATCGGTCGGGGCCTACAATGAGCAGTTCTTC. This encodes CASSLSVGAYNEQFF.

This clonotype showed up many times. The genes are TRBV28 and TRBJ1-1, with D tentatively TRBD1 (5 bases). The germline V and J ends were trimmed by 4 bases and 1 base, with 13 bases remaining between them. CDR3 length: 15 amino acids. Germline V CDR1 and CDR2: MDHEN, SYDVKM. CDR3 sequence (DNA): TGTGCCAGCAGTTCGTCCCCGGGGGGGAACACTGAAGCTTTCTTT. Translation: CASSSSPGGNTEAFF. The whole variable domain, remainder taken from reference TRBV28 and TRBJ1-1, is DVKVTQSSRYLVKRTGEKVFLECVQDMDHENMFWYRQDPGLGLRLIYFSYDVKMKEKGDIPEGYSVSREKKERFSLILESASTNQTSMYLCASSSSPGGNTEAFFGQGTRLTVV.

This clonotype was seen at least ten times. The chain recombines TRBV28 with TRBJ2-3; TRBD2 aligns across 7 bases. This CDR3 region has 16 residues. Looked up from germline, CDR1 is MDHEN and CDR2 is SYDVKM. V lost 1 base and J lost 6; bases outside the gene matches: 10. The CDR3 coding sequence is TGTGCCAGCAGTTTATCTGGAGTAGCCGGGGGGGATACGCAGTATTTT. Its translation: CASSLSGVAGGDTQYF. Together with reference TRBV28 and TRBJ2-3, the CDR3 gives the full variable domain: DVKVTQSSRYLVKRTGEKVFLECVQDMDHENMFWYRQDPGLGLRLIYFSYDVKMKEKGDIPEGYSVSREKKERFSLILESASTNQTSMYLCASSLSGVAGGDTQYFGPGTRLTVL.

This clonotype was observed many times. The chain employs TRBV7-9 and TRBJ1-3, with 8 bases matching TRBD1. The CDR3 consists of 13 residues. The V gene's germline CDR1 is SEHNR and CDR2 FQNEAQ (reference sequence). Trimming took 6 bases from V and 4 from J; bases not matched to a gene: 2. Written as DNA, the CDR3 is TGTGCCAGCAGGACAGGGGCCGGAAACACCATATATTTT. This gives the protein CASRTGAGNTIYF.

The table lists this clonotype with many counts. The chain links TRBV4-1 to TRBJ1-1; TRBD1 agrees at 9 bases. Trimming at V came to 5 bases and at J to 6 bases, leaving 7 bases not matched to a gene. Germline V gene sequence: CDR1 MGHRA, CDR2 YSYEKL. The CDR3 is made up of 14 amino acids. In nucleotides, the CDR3 is TGCGCCAGCAGCTTGGGACAGGGAGCTTCTGAAGCTTTCTTT. Residues: CASSLGQGASEAFF.

This clonotype was counted ten times or more. V usage is TRBV5-8 and J usage is TRBJ2-1; 9 positions match TRBD1. The CDR3 runs to 15 residues. Germline assignment: CDR1 SGHTS and CDR2 YDEGEE. The junction had 7 bases not matched to a gene; V was cut back by 0 bases and J by 9 bases. In DNA, the CDR3 is TGTGCCAGCAGCTTGGAGGGACAGGGTTCTTTTGAGCAGTTCTTC. It codes for CASSLEGQGSFEQFF.

This clonotype was counted at least ten times. The rearrangement uses TRBV6-2 or TRBV6-3 and TRBJ2-3, with 10 bases matching TRBD2. The V and J ends lost 8 bases and 3 bases, in that order; junction bases with no gene match: 5. Germline assignment: CDR1 MNHEY and CDR2 SVGEGT. The CDR3 is 14 residues long. The CDR3: CASRPSGGTDTQYF. Here the CDR3 DNA reads TGTGCCAGCCGTCCTAGCGGGGGAACAGATACGCAGTATTTT.

The table lists this clonotype with many counts. The chain combines TRBV6-6 with TRBJ2-7; D not certain. Germline values: CDR1 MNHNY, CDR2 SVGAGI (reference sequence). Trimming took 10 bases from V and 2 from J, leaving 24 bases between them. The CDR3 spans 16 residues. The chain's CDR3 is CATSTGSGITAYEQYF. The CDR3 bases are TGTGCCACCTCGACCGGATCGGGCATCACAGCCTACGAGCAGTACTTC.

This clonotype showed up many times. This chain connects TRBV5-6 to TRBJ2-2; D unclear. Trimming took off 0 bases at V and 6 bases at J, with 9 bases between the two ends. The CDR3 consists of 14 residues. Germline V gives CDR1 SGHDT, CDR2 YYEEEE. The CDR3 loop reads CASSLALGPGELFF. DNA of the CDR3: TGTGCCAGCAGCTTGGCTTTGGGCCCCGGGGAGCTGTTTTTT.

This chain uses TRBV21-1 with TRBJ1-3; TRBD1 is the table's D call, not checked against the DNA. TRBV21-1 is designated a pseudogene. CDR3 length: 14 residues. CDR3 coding DNA: TGTGCCAGCGGGGGGGAAAGCTCTGGAAACACCATATATTTT. It translates to CASGGESSGNTIYF.

In this sample, this clonotype turned up many times. This chain joins TRBV9 and TRBJ2-1; 8 bases line up with TRBD2. CDR3 length equals 15 residues. Looked up from germline, CDR1 is SGDLS and CDR2 is YYNGEE. V lost 0 bases to trimming and J lost 2 bases; unmatched junction nucleotides: 1. The DNA of the CDR3 is TGTGCCAGCAGCGTAGAAGCGGGGGCCTACAATGAGCAGTTCTTC. It codes for CASSVEAGAYNEQFF.

This chain uses TRBV28 with TRBJ2-3; 13 bases are a match to TRBD2. Losses at the gene ends were 3 bases for V and 3 bases for J; bases not matched to a gene: 6. CDR1 is MDHEN, CDR2 SYDVKM, per germline. The CDR3 covers 17 residues. Here the CDR3 DNA reads TGTGCCAGCAGTTTCCAAGGGACTAGCGGGGTGACAGATACGCAGTATTTT. Amino acids: CASSFQGTSGVTDTQYF.

The V call is TRBV3-1, the J call TRBJ2-2, with D possibly being TRBD2 (5 bases). Germline assignment: CDR1 LGHDT and CDR2 YNNKEL (reference sequence). Between the trimmed V and J ends, which lost 0 bases and 5 bases, there was a span of 10 bases. The CDR3 is 15 residues long. The CDR3 reads CASSQDRGSTGELFF. DNA of the CDR3: TGTGCCAGCAGCCAAGATCGTGGGAGTACCGGGGAGCTGTTTTTT. The variable domain in full, completed from reference TRBV3-1 and TRBJ2-2, reads DTAVSQTPKYLVTQMGNDKSIKCEQNLGHDTMYWYKQDSKKFLKIMFSYNNKELIINETVPNRFSPKSPDKAHLNLHINSLELGDSAVYFCASSQDRGSTGELFFGEGSRLTVL.